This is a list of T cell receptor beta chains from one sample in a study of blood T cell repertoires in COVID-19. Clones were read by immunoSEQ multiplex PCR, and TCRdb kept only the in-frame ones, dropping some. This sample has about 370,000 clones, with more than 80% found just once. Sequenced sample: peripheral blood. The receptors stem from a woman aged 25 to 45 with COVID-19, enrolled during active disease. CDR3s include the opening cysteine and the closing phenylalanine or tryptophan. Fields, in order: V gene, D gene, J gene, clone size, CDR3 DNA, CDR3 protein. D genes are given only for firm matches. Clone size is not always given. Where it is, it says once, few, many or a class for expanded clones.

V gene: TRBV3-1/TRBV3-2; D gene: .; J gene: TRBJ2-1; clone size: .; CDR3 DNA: TGTGCCAGCAGCCAAGGATCCCGACGACTTGACAATGAGCAGTTCTTC; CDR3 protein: CASSQGSRRLDNEQFF
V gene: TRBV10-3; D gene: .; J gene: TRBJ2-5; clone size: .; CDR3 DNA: TGTGCCATCAGTGAGTTGGGCAGCCAAGAGACCCAGTACTTC; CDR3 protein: CAISELGSQETQYF
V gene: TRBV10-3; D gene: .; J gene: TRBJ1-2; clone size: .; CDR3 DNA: TGTGCCATCACGACAGGTGGTGACTATGGCTACACCTTC; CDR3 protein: CAITTGGDYGYTF
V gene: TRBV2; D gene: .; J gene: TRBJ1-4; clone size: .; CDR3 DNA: TGTGCCAGCAGTTTCGGGGAGAATGAAAAACTGTTTTTT; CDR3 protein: CASSFGENEKLFF
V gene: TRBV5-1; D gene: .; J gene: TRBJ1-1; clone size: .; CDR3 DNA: TGCGCCAGCAGCTCACCCCACAGGAGTGAAGCTTTCTTT; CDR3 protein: CASSSPHRSEAFF
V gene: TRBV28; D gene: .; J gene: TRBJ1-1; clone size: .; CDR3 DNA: TGTGCCAGCATTGGACGGCCCGGGGAGGGCACTGAAGCTTTCTTT; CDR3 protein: CASIGRPGEGTEAFF
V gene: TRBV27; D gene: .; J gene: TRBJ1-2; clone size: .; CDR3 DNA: TGTGCCAGCAGCCCTCGGACAGAGGTTTATACCCAGATGTCTGGCTACACCTTC; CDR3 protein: CASSPRTEVYTQMSGYTF
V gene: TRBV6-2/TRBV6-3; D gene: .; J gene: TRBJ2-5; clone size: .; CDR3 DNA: TGTGCCAGCAGTTCGAGGCTAGGCGACCCTCTTCAAGAGACCCAGTACTTC; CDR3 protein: CASSSRLGDPLQETQYF
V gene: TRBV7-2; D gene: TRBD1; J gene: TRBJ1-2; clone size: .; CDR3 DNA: TGTGCCAGCAGCCCGGGACAGGGGGCGCAAGGCTACACCTTC; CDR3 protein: CASSPGQGAQGYTF
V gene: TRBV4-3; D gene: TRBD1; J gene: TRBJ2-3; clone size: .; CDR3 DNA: TGCGCCAGCAGCCAAGAAAGGACAGGGGGGACAGATACGCAGTATTTT; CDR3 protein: CASSQERTGGTDTQYF
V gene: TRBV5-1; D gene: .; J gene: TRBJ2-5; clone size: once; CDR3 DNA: TGCGCCAGCACCGGGGGAGGAGAGACCCAGTACTTC; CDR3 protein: CASTGGGETQYF
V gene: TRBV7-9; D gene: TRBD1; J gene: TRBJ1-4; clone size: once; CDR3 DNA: TGTGCCAGCAGCCCGGGACAGGGTTTTTCTGAAAAACTGTTTTTT; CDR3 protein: CASSPGQGFSEKLFF
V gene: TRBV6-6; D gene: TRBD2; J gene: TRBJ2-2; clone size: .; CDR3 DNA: TGTGCCAGCAGTTACCCAGGACTAGCGGGAGGGGAGCTGTTTTTT; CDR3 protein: CASSYPGLAGGELFF
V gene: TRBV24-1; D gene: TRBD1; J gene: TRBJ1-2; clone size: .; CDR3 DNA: TGTGCCACCAGTGCCACGGTGGTGACAGGGGGCGGCTACACCTTC; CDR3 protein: CATSATVVTGGGYTF